This T cell receptor (beta chain) is drawn from a study of T cell repertoires in cytomegalovirus infection. This clonotype was seen only a few times. No antigen is known for it. TCRdb processed the reads anew with MiXCR; each CDR3 protein has one entry. The sample lists 27,000 or so distinct CDR3 sequences, under 20% occurring once. V gave up 3 bases and J gave up 7 bases; unmatched junction bases: 12. The CDR3 sequence is 16 residues long. Germline CDR1 is SGHTA and CDR2 is FQGNSA. The sequencing used CD8+ T cells from cultured PBMCs, collected from culture after CMV antigen stimulation. The chain couples TRBV7-2 to TRBJ2-7; 10 bases line up with TRBD2. The origin of this receptor is a human donor in good health (CMV status not recorded). Some clones in this sample may be carry-over from other donors' samples. The CDR3 bases are TGTGCCAGCAGCTTCCGGACTAGCGGCTCGGGGGGGGAGCAGTACTTC. As protein: CASSFRTSGSGGEQYF.